This is a list of T cell receptor beta chains from one sample in a study of T-cell memory formation after mild COVID-19. TCRdb reprocessed the 5' RACE reads via MiXCR and lists one record per CDR3 protein. Of about 410,000 distinct CDR3 sequences listed, around a quarter were seen once; the top ten hold around 13%. Input material: PBMCs or a T cell subset sorted from them (not recorded which). Receptors were obtained from an adult woman who had mild COVID-19 (a few samples of this study predate the infection). Cell type and time point are not known. Both conserved end residues are part of each CDR3. A D gene is named only where the DNA matches it firmly. A clone size is listed for some rows: how often the clone was seen (once, few, many), or a class if it is expanded.

TRBJ1-6	TRBV6-5	.	TRBD1	TGTGCCAGCAGACCCGGGACAGGTAGCTCCTATAATTCACCCCTCCACTTT	CASRPGTGSSYNSPLHF
TRBJ2-5	TRBV6-1	few	TRBD2	TGTGCCAGCAAAGAACTAGCGGGGGGGCAAGAGACCCAGTACTTC	CASKELAGGQETQYF
TRBJ2-3	TRBV20-1	.	TRBD1	TGCAGTGCTGCGGACAGGGGTAGCTTCGGGGCTACAGATACGCAGTATTTT	CSAADRGSFGATDTQYF
TRBJ2-1	TRBV12-3/TRBV12-4	.	.	TGTGCCAGCAGTTTGGTACAGTTCAATGAGCAGTTCTTC	CASSLVQFNEQFF
TRBJ2-4	TRBV6-5	few	TRBD2	TGTGCCAGCAGTTACTCGCGCCCTTTAGCGGGGGGGATAAACATTCAGTACTTC	CASSYSRPLAGGINIQYF
TRBJ2-5	TRBV9	.	TRBD2	TGTGCCAGCAGCGTAGCTCCGCTAGCGGGGCCGGGAGAGACCCAGTACTTC	CASSVAPLAGPGETQYF
TRBJ2-1	TRBV7-8	few	.	TGTGCCAGCAGCTTAGATGTTGAGAGTATCAATGAGCAGTTCTTC	CASSLDVESINEQFF
TRBJ1-1	TRBV19	few	.	TGTGCCAGTAGTACCCGACAGAACACTGAAGCTTTCTTT	CASSTRQNTEAFF
TRBJ2-1	TRBV7-8	.	.	TGTGCCAGCAGCTTAGAACGGTTCGACTCCTACAATGAGCAGTTCTTC	CASSLERFDSYNEQFF
TRBJ2-1	TRBV9	few	TRBD2	TGTGCCAGCAGCGTACACCCGGGACTAGCGGGGGATGAGCAGTTCTTC	CASSVHPGLAGDEQFF
TRBJ1-2	TRBV6-1	.	.	TGTGCCAGCAGTGAAGCGCGGGCCAACTATGGCTACACCTTC	CASSEARANYGYTF
TRBJ2-5	TRBV5-1	few	TRBD2	TGCGCCAGCAGTTCGTTGAGCGGGGGGGCAAGGGAGACCCAGTACTTC	CASSSLSGGARETQYF
TRBJ1-5	TRBV5-1	few	.	TGCGCCAGCAGCTTGTCGCCCGCTAGCAATCAGCCCCAGCATTTT	CASSLSPASNQPQHF
TRBJ2-3	TRBV2	.	.	TGTGCTTGGCGACCCGATCAAACCGGTACGCAGTATTTT	CAWRPDQTGTQYF
TRBJ2-5	TRBV4-1	.	.	TGCGCCAGCAGCCAAGACGTCGGCTCCGAAGAGACCCAGTACTTC	CASSQDVGSEETQYF
TRBJ2-7	TRBV20-1	.	.	TGCAGTGCTAGAGATAGACAAATCCTCTACGAGCAGTACTTC	CSARDRQILYEQYF
TRBJ1-1	TRBV3-1	few	.	TGTGCCAGCAGCCAAGAGACGGGACGGGAAAACACTGAAGCTTTCTTT	CASSQETGRENTEAFF
TRBJ2-7	TRBV19	.	.	TGTGCCAGTAGTATTGTAGGGCCAGAGGTAGCGGACCCTATCTTCTACGAGCAGTACTTC	CASSIVGPEVADPIFYEQYF
TRBJ2-1	TRBV5-1	many	.	TGCGCCAGCAGCTTGGAAGGCAATGAGCAGTTCTTC	CASSLEGNEQFF
TRBJ2-2	TRBV11-1	.	.	TGTGCCAGCAGCTACCCTCCGACAGAGTTCCACACCGGGGAGCTGTTTTTT	CASSYPPTEFHTGELFF
TRBJ1-1	TRBV19	.	.	TGTGCCAGTAGTATATGGTGGGACACTGAAGCTTTCTTT	CASSIWWDTEAFF
TRBJ2-7	TRBV7-2	few	.	TGTGCCAGCAGCCCGGGACCACAGCTATACGAGCAGTACTTC	CASSPGPQLYEQYF
TRBJ2-1	TRBV20-1	.	TRBD2	TGCAGTGCTAGAGATCTGGCAGCGGGAGAAACGCAGTTCTTC	CSARDLAAGETQFF
TRBJ2-7	TRBV6-6	.	.	TGTGCCAGCACCGGTTCCCGAGAGAGGTCCTACGAGCAGTACTTC	CASTGSRERSYEQYF
TRBJ2-1	TRBV6-2/TRBV6-3	few	.	TGTGCCAGCAAGTGGAGAGTCGGAAATGAGCAGTTCTTC	CASKWRVGNEQFF
TRBJ1-6	TRBV10-3	.	TRBD1	TGTGCCATCATGGGGACAGCTTATAATTCACCCCTCCACTTT	CAIMGTAYNSPLHF